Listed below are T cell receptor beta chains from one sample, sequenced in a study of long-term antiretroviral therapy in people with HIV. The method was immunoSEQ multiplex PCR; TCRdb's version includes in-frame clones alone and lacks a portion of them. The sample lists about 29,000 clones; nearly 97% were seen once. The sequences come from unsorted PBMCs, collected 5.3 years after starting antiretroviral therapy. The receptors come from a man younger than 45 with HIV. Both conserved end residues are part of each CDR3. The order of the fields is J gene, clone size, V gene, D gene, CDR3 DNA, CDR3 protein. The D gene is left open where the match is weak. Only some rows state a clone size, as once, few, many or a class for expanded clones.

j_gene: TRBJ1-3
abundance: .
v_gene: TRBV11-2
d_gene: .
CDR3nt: TGTGCCAGCAGCCAGTATGGGCCGAGCTCTGGAAACACCATATATTTT
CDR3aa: CASSQYGPSSGNTIYF

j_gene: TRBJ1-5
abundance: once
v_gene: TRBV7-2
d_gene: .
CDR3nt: TGTGCCAGCAGCTTAGTGGCAGGGTCCGAAAATCAGCCCCAGCATTTT
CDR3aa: CASSLVAGSENQPQHF

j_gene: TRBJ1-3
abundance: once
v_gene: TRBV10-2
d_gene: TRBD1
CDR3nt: TGCGCCAGCAGTGGGACAGGGGGCTTGAACACCATATATTTT
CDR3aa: CASSGTGGLNTIYF

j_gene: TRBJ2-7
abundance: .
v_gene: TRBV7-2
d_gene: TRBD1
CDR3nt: TGTGCCACCAAGAAACACAGGGGCGGCGAGCAGTACTTC
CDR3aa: CATKKHRGGEQYF

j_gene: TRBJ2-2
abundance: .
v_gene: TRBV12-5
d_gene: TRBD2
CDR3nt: TGTGCTAGTGGTTTGACGGGGGGCACCGGGGAGCTGTTTTTT
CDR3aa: CASGLTGGTGELFF

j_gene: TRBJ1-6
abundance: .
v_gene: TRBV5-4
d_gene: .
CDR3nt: TGTGCCAGCAGCCCGTCGGTACTTAGCTCCTATAATTCACCCCTCCACTTT
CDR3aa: CASSPSVLSSYNSPLHF

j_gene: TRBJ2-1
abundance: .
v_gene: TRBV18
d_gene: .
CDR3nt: TGTGCCAGCTCACCGGACCAGTACAATGAGCAGTTCTTC
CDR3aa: CASSPDQYNEQFF

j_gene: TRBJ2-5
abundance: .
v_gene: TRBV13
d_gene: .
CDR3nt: TGTGCCAGCAGCCTCGGGGGACAAGAGACCCAGTACTTC
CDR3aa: CASSLGGQETQYF

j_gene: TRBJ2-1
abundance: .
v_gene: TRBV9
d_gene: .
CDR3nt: TGTGCCAGCAGCGTAGAGGGCAGGGCAGATGAGCAGTTCTTC
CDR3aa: CASSVEGRADEQFF

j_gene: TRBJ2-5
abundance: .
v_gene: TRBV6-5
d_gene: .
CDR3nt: TGTGCCAGCCCCACCCGGGGGGCAGAGACCCAGTACTTC
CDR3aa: CASPTRGAETQYF

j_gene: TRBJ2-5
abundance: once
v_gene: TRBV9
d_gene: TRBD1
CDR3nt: TGTGCCAGCAGCGCCGACAGGGTTGGAGAGACCCAGTACTTC
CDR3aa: CASSADRVGETQYF

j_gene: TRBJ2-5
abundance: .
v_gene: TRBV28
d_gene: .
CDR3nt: TGTGCCAGCAGCCTGACAGTAGCAGAGACCCAGTACTTC
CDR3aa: CASSLTVAETQYF

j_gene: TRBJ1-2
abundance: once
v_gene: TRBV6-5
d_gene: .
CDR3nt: TGTGCCAGCAGGAAAGGGGACTCTGGCTACACCTTC
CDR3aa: CASRKGDSGYTF

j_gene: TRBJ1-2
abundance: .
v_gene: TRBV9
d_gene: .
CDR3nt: TGTGCCAGCAGCGTAGAGACTCCCTCGGGTGGCTACACCTTC
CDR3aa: CASSVETPSGGYTF

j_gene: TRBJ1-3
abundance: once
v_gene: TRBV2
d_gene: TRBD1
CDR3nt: TGTGCCAGCAGTGACAGGGGGAACACCATATATTTT
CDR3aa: CASSDRGNTIYF

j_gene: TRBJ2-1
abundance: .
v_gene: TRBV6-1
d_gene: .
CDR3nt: TGTGCCAGCAGCAGGGACGAAATTTACAATGAGCAGTTCTTC
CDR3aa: CASSRDEIYNEQFF

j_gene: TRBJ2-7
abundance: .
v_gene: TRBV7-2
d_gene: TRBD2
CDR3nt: TGTGCCAGCAGCTTACTAGCGGGAGGGTTCTACCGGGATTACGAGCAGTACTTC
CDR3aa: CASSLLAGGFYRDYEQYF

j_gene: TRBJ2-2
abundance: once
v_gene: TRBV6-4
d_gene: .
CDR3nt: TGTGCCAGCAGTGACTCGGGAACTCACACCGGGGAGCTGTTTTTT
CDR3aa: CASSDSGTHTGELFF

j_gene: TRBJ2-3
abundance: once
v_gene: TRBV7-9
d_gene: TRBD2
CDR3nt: TGTGCCAGCAGACCCGGGACTAGCGGGGGGGGCACAGATACGCAGTATTTT
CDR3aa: CASRPGTSGGGTDTQYF

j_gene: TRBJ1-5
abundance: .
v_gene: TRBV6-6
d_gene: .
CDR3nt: TGTGCCAGCAGTGGTCCGGGAGGTTCGGGACAGCCCCAGCATTTT
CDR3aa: CASSGPGGSGQPQHF

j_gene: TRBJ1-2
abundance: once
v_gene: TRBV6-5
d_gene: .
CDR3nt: TGTGCCAGCAGTTACGTAGGGCGGGGGAGCCATGGCTACACCTTC
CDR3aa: CASSYVGRGSHGYTF

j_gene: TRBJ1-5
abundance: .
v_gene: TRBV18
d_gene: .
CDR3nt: TGTGCCAGCTCACCAGGGGGTGATCAGCCCCAGCATTTT
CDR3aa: CASSPGGDQPQHF

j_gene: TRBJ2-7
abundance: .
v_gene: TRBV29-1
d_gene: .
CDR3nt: TGCAGCGGGGGAGAGGACTCCTACGAGCAGTACTTC
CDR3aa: CSGGEDSYEQYF

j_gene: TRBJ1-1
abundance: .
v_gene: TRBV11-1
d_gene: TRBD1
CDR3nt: TGTGCCAGCAGCTCGCCTCCGGGACAGGGACTTGAAATGGAAGCTTTCTTT
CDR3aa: CASSSPPGQGLEMEAFF

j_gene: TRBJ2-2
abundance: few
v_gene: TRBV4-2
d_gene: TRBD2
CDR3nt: TGTGCCAGCAGACCCCCAGGACTAGCGGGGGGCGTCGGGGAGCTGTTTTTT
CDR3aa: CASRPPGLAGGVGELFF

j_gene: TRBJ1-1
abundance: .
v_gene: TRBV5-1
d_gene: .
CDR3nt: TGCGCCAGCAGGGTACAGGGAAGCACTGAAGCTTTCTTT
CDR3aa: CASRVQGSTEAFF

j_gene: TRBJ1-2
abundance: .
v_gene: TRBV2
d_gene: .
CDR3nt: TGTGCCAGCAAAACAACAGGGTTTAGCTACACCTTC
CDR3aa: CASKTTGFSYTF

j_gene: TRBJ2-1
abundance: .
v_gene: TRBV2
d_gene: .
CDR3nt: TGTGCCAGCAAAGGGGTCAACAATGAGCAGTTCTTC
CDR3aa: CASKGVNNEQFF

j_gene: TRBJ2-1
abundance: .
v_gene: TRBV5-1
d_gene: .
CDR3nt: TGCGCCTCGGCAGCATCCGGGGGAGAGCAGTTCTTC
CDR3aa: CASAASGGEQFF

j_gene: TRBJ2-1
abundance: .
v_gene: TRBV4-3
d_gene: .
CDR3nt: TGCGCCAGCAGCCAAGATATAACAGGACGGATCCTTGGGCAGTTCTTC
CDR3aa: CASSQDITGRILGQFF

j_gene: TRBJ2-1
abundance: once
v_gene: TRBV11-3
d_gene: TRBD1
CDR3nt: TGTGCCAGCAGCTTAGATTTCGGGACAGCCTACAATGAGCAGTTCTTC
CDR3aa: CASSLDFGTAYNEQFF

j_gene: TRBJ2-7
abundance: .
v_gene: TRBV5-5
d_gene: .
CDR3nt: TGTGCCAGCAGCCCTGGACAGACCTACGAGCAGTACTTC
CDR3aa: CASSPGQTYEQYF

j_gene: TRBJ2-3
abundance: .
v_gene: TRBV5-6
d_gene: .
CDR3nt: TGTGCCAGCAGATCTACAGGCCACTGGGCAGATACGCAGTATTTT
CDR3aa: CASRSTGHWADTQYF

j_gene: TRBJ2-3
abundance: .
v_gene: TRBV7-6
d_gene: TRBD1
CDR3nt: TGTGCCAGCAGCTTACGGATGACGGACAGGCCCACAGATACGCAGTATTTT
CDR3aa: CASSLRMTDRPTDTQYF

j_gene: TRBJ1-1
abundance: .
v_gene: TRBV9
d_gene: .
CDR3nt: TGTGCCAGCAGCGTAGATCAACGAATGAACACTGAAGCTTTCTTT
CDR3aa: CASSVDQRMNTEAFF

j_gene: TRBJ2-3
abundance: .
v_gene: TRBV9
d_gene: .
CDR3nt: TGTGCCAGCAGCGTAGGGGTCGGAGATACGCAGTATTTT
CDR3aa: CASSVGVGDTQYF

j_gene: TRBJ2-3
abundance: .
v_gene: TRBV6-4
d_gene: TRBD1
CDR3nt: TGTGCCAGCAGTGACGGGGACAGGGGGCCCGATACGCAGTATTTT
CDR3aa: CASSDGDRGPDTQYF

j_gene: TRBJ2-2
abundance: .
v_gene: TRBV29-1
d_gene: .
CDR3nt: TGCAGCGTTGAAGCTACGTCGGGGGTTTTGGACACCGGGGAGCTGTTTTTT
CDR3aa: CSVEATSGVLDTGELFF

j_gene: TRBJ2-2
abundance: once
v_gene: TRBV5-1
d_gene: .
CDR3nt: TGCGCCAGCAGCTTGGGGCGGGACCTGTACACCGGGGAGCTGTTTTTT
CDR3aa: CASSLGRDLYTGELFF

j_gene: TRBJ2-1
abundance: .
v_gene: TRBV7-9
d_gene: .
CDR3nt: TGTGCCAGCAGCCCCCGCGAGGGGATCTCCTACAATGAGCAGTTCTTC
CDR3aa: CASSPREGISYNEQFF

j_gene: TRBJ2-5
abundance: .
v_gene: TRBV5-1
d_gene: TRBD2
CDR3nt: TGCGCCAGCAGCCCGCAGACTAGCGGGGGGGAGACCCAGTACTTC
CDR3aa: CASSPQTSGGETQYF

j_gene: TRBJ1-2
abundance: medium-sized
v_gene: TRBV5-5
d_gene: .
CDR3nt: TGTGCCAGCAGCCCCGGCCGTTACCAGGCCTATGGCTACACCTTC
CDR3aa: CASSPGRYQAYGYTF